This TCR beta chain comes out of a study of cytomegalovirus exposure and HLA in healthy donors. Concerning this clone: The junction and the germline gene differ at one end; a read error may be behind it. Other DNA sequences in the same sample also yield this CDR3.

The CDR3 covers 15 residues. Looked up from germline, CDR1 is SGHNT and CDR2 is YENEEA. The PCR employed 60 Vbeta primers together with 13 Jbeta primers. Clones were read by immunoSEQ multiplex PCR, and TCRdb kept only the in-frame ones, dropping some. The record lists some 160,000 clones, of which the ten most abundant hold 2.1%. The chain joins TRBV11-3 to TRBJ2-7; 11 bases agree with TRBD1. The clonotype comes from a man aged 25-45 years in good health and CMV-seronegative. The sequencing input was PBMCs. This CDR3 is CASSFWTGGVYEQYF. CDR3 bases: TGTGCCAGCAGCTTCTGGACAGGGGGCGTCTACGAGCAATACTTC.